These 5 T cell receptor beta chains came from one sample sequenced in a study of beta chain features in type 1 diabetes. Isolated RNA was reverse transcribed in full, so expressed TCRB transcripts were sequenced. The assay was immunoSEQ multiplex PCR, and TCRdb's table has in-frame clones only and misses some. The sample includes 140,000 to 150,000 clones, approximately 52% of them seen just once. Specimen: Tregs from blood. The receptors stem from a man aged 18 to 30 in good health.

This chain links TRBV6-5 with TRBJ2-7, with TRBD2 as a possible D gene (5 bases). Germline loops: CDR1 MNHEY, CDR2 SVGAGI. The CDR3 has 12 residues. The V gene lost 5 bases and the J gene lost 6 bases, with 11 bases spanning the gap. The CDR3 here is CASSRGVGEQYF. CDR3 DNA: TGTGCCAGCAGTCGGGGTGTTGGCGAGCAGTACTTC.

This clone was seen only a few times. The gene calls are TRBV7-3 and TRBJ2-7; 8 positions match TRBD1. The V and J ends lost 5 bases and 2 bases, in that order; junction bases with no gene match: 5. The CDR3 runs to 14 residues. In germline, CDR1 is SGHTA, CDR2 FQGTGA. CDR3 amino acids: CASSRAGGAYEQYF. The CDR3 coding sequence is TGTGCCAGCAGCAGGGCAGGGGGCGCCTACGAGCAGTACTTC.

The genes are TRBV28 and TRBJ2-7; D may be TRBD2 (7 bases). Germline CDR1 is MDHEN and CDR2 is SYDVKM. The CDR3 runs 14 residues. V was clipped by 8 bases and J by 0 bases, with 14 bases between them. The CDR3: CASHRGGSSYEQYF. The DNA of the CDR3 is TGTGCCAGCCATAGGGGGGGGAGCTCCTACGAGCAGTACTTC.

In DNA, the CDR3 is TGTGCCAGCTCATTTACCGGGACAGGGATCATGTCCTACAATGAGCAGTTCTTC. This sequence encodes CASSFTGTGIMSYNEQFF. This chain joins TRBV18 and TRBJ2-1; the match to TRBD1 covers 9 bases. J was trimmed by 1 base and V by 5 bases; bases with no gene match: 12. Germline V gene data show CDR1 as KGHSH and CDR2 as LQKENI. This CDR3 has 18 amino acids.

This chain joins TRBV9 and TRBJ2-1; 10 bases map to TRBD1. V was clipped by 0 bases and J by 7 bases; unmatched bases: 7. Germline CDR1 reads SGDLS; CDR2 reads YYNGEE. The CDR3 is made up of 16 amino acids. CDR3 loop: CASSVVGTGAGNEQFF. CDR3 nucleotide sequence: TGTGCCAGCAGCGTAGTAGGGACAGGGGCCGGTAATGAGCAGTTCTTC. Using reference TRBV9 and TRBJ2-1 for the parts outside the CDR3, the full variable domain is DSGVTQTPKHLITATGQRVTLRCSPRSGDLSVYWYQQSLDQGLQFLIQYYNGEERAKGNILERFSAQQFPDLHSELNLSSLELGDSALYFCASSVVGTGAGNEQFFGPGTRLTVL.